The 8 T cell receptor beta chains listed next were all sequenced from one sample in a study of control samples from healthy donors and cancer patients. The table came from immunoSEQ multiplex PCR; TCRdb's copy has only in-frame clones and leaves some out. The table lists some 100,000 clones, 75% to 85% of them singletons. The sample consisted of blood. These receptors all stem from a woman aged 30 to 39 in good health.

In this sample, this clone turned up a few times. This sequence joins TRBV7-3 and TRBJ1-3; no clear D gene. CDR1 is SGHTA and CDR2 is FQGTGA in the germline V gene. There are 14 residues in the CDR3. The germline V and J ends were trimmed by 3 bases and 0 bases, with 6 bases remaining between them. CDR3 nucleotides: TGTGCCAGCAGCTTGGGGAGCTCTGGAAACACCATATATTTT. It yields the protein CASSLGSSGNTIYF.

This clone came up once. In DNA, the CDR3 is TGTGCCAGCACCAAGGGGACGGCCCCTTCTGGGGCCAACGTCCTGACTTTC. Translating it yields CASTKGTAPSGANVLTF. The chain employs TRBV19 and TRBJ2-6; either TRBD1 or TRBD2 may supply D (5 bases each). CDR3 length: 17 amino acids. The germline gives CDR1 LNHDA, CDR2 SQIVND (reference sequence). V lost 9 bases, J lost 1 base, and 19 bases lay in between.

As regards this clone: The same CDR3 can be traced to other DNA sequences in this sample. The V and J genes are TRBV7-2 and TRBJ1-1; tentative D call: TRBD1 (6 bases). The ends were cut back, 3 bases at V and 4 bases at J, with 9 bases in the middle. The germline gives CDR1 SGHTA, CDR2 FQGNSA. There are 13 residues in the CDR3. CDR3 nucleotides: TGTGCCAGCAGCTTTAAGGGGGGCACTGAAGCTTTCTTT. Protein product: CASSFKGGTEAFF.

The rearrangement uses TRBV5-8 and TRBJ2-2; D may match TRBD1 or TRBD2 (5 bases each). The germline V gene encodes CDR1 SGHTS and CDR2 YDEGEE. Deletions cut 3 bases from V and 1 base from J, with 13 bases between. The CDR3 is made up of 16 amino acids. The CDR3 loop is CASSSRDGLNTGELFF. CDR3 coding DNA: TGTGCCAGCAGCTCTAGGGACGGTCTGAACACCGGGGAGCTGTTTTTT.

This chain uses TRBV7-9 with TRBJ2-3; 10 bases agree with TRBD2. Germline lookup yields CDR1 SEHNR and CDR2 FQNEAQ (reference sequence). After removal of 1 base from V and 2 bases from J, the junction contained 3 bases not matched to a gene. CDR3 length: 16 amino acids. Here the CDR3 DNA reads TGTGCCAGCAGCTTAGGAACTAGCGGGGACACAGATACGCAGTATTTT. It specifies CASSLGTSGDTDTQYF.

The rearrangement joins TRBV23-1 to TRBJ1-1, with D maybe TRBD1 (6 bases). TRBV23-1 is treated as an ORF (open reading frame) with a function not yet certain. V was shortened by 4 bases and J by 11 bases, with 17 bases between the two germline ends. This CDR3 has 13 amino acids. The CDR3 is CASSRSGARGAFF. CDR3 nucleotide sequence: TGCGCCAGCAGTCGATCGGGGGCGCGGGGGGCTTTCTTT.

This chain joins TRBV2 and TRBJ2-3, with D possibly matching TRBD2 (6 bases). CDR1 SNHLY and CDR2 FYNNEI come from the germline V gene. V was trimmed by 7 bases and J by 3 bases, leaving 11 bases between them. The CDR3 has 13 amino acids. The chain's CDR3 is CASKLSGTDTQYF. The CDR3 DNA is TGTGCCAGCAAACTGAGCGGGACAGATACGCAGTATTTT.

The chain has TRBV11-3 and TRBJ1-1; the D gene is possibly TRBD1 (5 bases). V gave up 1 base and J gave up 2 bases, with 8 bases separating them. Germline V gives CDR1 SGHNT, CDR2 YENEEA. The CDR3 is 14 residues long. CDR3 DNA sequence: TGTGCCAGCAGCTTAGGCAGGGCTAACACTGAAGCTTTCTTT. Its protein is CASSLGRANTEAFF.